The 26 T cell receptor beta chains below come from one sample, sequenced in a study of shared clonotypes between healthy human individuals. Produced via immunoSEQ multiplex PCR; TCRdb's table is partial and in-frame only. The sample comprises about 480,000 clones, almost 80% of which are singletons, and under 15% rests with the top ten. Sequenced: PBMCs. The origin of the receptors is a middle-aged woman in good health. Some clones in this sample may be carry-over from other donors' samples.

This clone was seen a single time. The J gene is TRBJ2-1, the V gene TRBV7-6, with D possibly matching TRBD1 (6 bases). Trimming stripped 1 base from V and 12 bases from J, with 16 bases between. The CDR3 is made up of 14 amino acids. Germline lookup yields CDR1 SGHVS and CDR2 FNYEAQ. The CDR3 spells CASSLVGSGAGQFF. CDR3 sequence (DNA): TGTGCCAGCAGCTTAGTAGGCTCAGGGGCTGGGCAGTTCTTC.

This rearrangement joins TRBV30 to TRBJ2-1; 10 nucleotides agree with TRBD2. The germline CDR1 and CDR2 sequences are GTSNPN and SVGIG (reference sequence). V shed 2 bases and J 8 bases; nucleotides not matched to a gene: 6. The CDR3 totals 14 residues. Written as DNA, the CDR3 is TGTGCCTGGAGTCGGCTAGCGGGAGTCTATGAGCAGTTCTTC. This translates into CAWSRLAGVYEQFF.

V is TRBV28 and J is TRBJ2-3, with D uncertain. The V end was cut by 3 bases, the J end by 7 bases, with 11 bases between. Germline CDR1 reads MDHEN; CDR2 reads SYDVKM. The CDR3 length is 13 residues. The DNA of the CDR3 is TGTGCCAGCAGTTTGTGGTCTATAAATACGCAGTATTTT. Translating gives CASSLWSINTQYF.

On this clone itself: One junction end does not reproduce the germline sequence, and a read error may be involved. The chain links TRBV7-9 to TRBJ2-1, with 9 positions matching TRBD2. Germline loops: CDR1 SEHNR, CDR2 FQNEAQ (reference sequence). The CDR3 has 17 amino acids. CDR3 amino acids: CASSQWSSGGAYNEQFF. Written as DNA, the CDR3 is TGCGCCAGCAGCCAATGGAGTAGCGGGGGCGCCTACAATGAGCAGTTCTTC.

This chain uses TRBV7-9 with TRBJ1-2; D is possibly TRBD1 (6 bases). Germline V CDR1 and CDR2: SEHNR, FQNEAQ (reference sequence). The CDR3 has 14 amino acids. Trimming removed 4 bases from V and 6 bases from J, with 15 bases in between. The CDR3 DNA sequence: TGTGCCAGCAGCTCCCAGGGGATCCCGGATGGCTACACCTTC. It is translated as CASSSQGIPDGYTF.

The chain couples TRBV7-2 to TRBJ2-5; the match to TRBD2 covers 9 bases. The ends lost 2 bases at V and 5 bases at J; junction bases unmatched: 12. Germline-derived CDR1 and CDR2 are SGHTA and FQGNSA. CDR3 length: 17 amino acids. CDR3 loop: CASSLSIASGTEETQYF. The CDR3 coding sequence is TGTGCCAGCAGCTTATCGATAGCTAGCGGGACTGAGGAGACCCAGTACTTC.

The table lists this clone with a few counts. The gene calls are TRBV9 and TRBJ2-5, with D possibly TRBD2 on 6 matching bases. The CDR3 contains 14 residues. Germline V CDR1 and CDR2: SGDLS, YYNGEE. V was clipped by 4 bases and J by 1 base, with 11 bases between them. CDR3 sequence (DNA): TGTGCCAGCAGCCCCGGGGGACTCCAAGAGACCCAGTACTTC. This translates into CASSPGGLQETQYF.

CDR3 in DNA: TGTGCCTGGAGTAGTTGGGCATATGGCTACACCTTC. Translation gives CAWSSWAYGYTF. This chain links TRBV30 with TRBJ1-2, with unresolved D. Germline assignment: CDR1 GTSNPN and CDR2 SVGIG (reference sequence). The CDR3 has 12 amino acids. V lost 2 bases and J 5 bases, leaving 9 bases between the germline ends.

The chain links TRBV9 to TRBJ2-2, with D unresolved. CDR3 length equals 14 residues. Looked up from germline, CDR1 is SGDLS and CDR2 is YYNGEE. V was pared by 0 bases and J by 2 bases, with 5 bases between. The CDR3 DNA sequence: TGTGCCAGCAGCGTAGTTTTTAACACCGGGGAGCTGTTTTTT. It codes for CASSVVFNTGELFF.

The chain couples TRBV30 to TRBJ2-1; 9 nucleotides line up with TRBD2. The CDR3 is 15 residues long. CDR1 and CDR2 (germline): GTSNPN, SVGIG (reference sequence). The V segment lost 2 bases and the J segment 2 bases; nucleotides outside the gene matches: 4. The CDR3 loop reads CAWSPSGRPYNEQFF. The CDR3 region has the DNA TGTGCCTGGAGTCCCAGCGGGAGGCCCTACAATGAGCAGTTCTTC. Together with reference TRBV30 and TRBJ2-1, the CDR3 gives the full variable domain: SQTIHQWPATLVQPVGSPLSLECTVEGTSNPNLYWYRQAAGRGLQLLFYSVGIGQISSEVPQNLSASRPQDRQFILSSKKLLLSDSGFYLCAWSPSGRPYNEQFFGPGTRLTVL.

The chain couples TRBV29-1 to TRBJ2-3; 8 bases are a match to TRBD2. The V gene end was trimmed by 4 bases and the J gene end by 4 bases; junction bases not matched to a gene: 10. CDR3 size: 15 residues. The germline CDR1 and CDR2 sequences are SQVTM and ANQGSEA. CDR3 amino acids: CSVGRLASGADTQYF. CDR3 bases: TGCAGCGTTGGGCGACTAGCGTCAGGCGCAGATACGCAGTATTTT.

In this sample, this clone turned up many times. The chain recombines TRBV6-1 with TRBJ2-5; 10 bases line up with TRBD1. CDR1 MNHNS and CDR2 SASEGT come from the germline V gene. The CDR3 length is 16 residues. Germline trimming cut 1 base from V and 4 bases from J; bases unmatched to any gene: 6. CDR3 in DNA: TGTGCCAGCAGTGAAGTTGAGGGGACAGGGGTAGAGACCCAGTACTTC. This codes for CASSEVEGTGVETQYF.

The CDR3 nucleotides read TGTGCCATCAGCGGGACTAGCGGGAGTAACGGGGAGCTGTTTTTT. Translated: CAISGTSGSNGELFF. The rearrangement joins TRBV10-3 to TRBJ2-2; TRBD2 matches 14 bases. The CDR3 runs to 15 residues. J lost 7 bases, V lost 6 bases, and 4 bases had no gene match. Per the germline V gene, CDR1 is ENHRY and CDR2 is SYGVKD.

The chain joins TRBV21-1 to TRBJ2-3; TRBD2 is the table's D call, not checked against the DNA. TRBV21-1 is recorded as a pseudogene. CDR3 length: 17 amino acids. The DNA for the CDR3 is TGTGCCAGCAGCAAAAGGCGGGATATCAGGGGCACAGATACGCAGTATTTT. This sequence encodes CASSKRRDIRGTDTQYF.

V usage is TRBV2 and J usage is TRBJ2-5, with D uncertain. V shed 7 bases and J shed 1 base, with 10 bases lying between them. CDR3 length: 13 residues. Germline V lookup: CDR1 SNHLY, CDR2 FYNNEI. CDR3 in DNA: TGTGCCAGCACATTCAACTCCCAAGAGACCCAGTACTTC. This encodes CASTFNSQETQYF.

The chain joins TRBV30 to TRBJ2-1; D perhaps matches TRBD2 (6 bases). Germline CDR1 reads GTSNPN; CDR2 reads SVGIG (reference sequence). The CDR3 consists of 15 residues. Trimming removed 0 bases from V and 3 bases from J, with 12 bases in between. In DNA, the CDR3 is TGTGCCTGGAGTGTTCGGGGGAGCCGCTACAATGAGCAGTTCTTC. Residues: CAWSVRGSRYNEQFF.

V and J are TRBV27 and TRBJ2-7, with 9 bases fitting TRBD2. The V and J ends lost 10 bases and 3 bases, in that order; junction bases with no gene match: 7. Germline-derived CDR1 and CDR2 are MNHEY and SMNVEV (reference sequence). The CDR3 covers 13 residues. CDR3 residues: CATEGLALYEQYF. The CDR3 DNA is TGTGCCACCGAGGGACTAGCCCTCTACGAGCAGTACTTC.

DNA for the CDR3: TGTGCCAGCTCACCGGGGACTAGCGGGCCCCACGAGCAGTACTTC. Translated: CASSPGTSGPHEQYF. The chain is built from TRBV18 and TRBJ2-7, with 12 bases lining up with TRBD2. This CDR3 has 15 amino acids. The germline CDR1 and CDR2 sequences are KGHSH and LQKENI. Unmatched junction bases numbered 5, after V lost 3 bases and J lost 5 bases.

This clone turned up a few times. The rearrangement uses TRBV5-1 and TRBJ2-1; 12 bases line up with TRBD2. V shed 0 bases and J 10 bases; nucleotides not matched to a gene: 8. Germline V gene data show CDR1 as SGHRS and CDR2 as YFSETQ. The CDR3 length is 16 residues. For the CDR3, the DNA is TGCGCCAGCAGCTTGGACGGACTAGCGGGAATTGGAGAGCAGTTCTTC. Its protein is CASSLDGLAGIGEQFF. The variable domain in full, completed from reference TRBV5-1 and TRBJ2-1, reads KAGVTQTPRYLIKTRGQQVTLSCSPISGHRSVSWYQQTPGQGLQFLFEYFSETQRNKGNFPGRFSGRQFSNSRSEMNVSTLELGDSALYLCASSLDGLAGIGEQFFGPGTRLTVL.

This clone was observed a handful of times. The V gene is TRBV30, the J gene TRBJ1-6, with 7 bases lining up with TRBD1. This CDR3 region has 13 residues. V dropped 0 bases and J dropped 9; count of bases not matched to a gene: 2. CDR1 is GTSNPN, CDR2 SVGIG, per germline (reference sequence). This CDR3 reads CAWSVNRGSPLHF. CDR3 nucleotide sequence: TGTGCCTGGAGTGTAAACAGGGGTTCACCCCTCCACTTT.

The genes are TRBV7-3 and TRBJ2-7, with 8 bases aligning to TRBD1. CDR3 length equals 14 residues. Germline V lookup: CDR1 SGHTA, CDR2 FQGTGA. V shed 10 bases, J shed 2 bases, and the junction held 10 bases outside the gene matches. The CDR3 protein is CAIRPGQATYEQYF. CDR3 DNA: TGTGCCATCAGACCGGGACAGGCTACCTACGAGCAGTACTTC.

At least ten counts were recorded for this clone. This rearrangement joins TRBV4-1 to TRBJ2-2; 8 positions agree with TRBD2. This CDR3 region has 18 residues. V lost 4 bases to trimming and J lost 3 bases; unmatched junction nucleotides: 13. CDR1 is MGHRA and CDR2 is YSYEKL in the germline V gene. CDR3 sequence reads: CASSLEAGDGLDTGELFF. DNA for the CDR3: TGCGCCAGCAGCCTAGAAGCGGGAGATGGGTTGGACACCGGGGAGCTGTTTTTT.

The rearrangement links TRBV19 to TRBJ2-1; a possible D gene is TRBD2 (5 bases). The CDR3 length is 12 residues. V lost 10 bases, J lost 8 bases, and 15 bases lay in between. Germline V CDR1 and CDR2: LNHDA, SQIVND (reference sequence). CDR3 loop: CATGVPGDEQFF. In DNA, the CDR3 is TGTGCCACCGGGGTCCCCGGCGATGAGCAGTTCTTC.

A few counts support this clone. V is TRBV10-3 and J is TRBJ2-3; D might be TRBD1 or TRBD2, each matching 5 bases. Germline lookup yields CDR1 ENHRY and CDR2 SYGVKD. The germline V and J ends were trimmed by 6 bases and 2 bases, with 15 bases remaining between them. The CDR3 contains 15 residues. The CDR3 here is CAIRGDGTLTDTQYF. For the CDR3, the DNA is TGTGCCATCAGGGGAGACGGGACCCTCACAGATACGCAGTATTTT.

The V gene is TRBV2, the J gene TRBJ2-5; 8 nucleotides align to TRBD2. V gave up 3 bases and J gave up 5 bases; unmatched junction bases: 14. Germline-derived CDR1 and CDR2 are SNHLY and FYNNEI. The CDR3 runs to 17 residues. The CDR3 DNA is TGTGCCAGCAGTGAGAATGCTGGCGGGAGGTTAGGTGAGACCCAGTACTTC. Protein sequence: CASSENAGGRLGETQYF.

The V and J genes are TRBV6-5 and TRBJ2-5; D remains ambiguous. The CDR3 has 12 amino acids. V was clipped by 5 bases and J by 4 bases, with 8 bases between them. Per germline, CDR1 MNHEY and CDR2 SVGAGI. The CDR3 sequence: CASSQDGETQYF. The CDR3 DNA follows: TGTGCCAGCAGTCAGGACGGAGAGACCCAGTACTTC.